Presented here are 28 T cell receptor beta chains from one specimen sequenced in a study of blood T cells in healthy people across ages. With a J-beta primer mix and a sample-barcoded 5' primer, a second PCR ran roughly 6 to 11 cycles. A single record per CDR3 protein comes from TCRdb applying MiXCR to the 5' RACE reads. Here the sample spans 600,000 to 650,000 distinct CDR3 sequences, roughly 50% being singletons. The sequenced material came from blood. The origin of the receptors is a man aged 60 to 69 in good health.

The chain employs TRBV3-1 and TRBJ2-5, with D possibly TRBD2 on 6 matching bases. Trimming stripped 3 bases from V and 0 bases from J, with 11 bases between. The CDR3 consists of 15 residues. Looked up from germline, CDR1 is LGHDT and CDR2 is YNNKEL (reference sequence). In DNA form, the CDR3 reads TGTGCCAGCAGCCAGCCCCGGGACTACCAAGAGACCCAGTACTTC. Protein: CASSQPRDYQETQYF.

This clonotype came up a few times. The chain uses TRBV7-2 and TRBJ2-7; D remains unclear. Germline loops: CDR1 SGHTA, CDR2 FQGNSA. The CDR3 covers 13 residues. Trimming pared 2 bases from V and 3 bases from J, leaving 8 bases between. CDR3 sequence (DNA): TGTGCCAGCAGCTTAAACCCAAGCTACGAGCAGTACTTC. It translates to CASSLNPSYEQYF.

The rearrangement joins TRBV20-1 to TRBJ2-6; D remains ambiguous. Germline loops: CDR1 DFQATT, CDR2 SNEGSKA (reference sequence). CDR3 length: 15 amino acids. V lost 2 bases and J lost 0, with 8 bases in between. DNA for the CDR3: TGCAGTGCTAGAATTGGAGTCTCTGGGGCCAACGTCCTGACTTTC. Translating gives CSARIGVSGANVLTF.

This clonotype has just one count. V usage is TRBV6-2 or TRBV6-3 and J usage is TRBJ2-1, with 8 positions matching TRBD1. The ends lost 10 bases at V and 4 bases at J; junction bases unmatched: 6. Germline assignment: CDR1 MNHEY and CDR2 SVGEGT. The CDR3 has 13 residues. The CDR3 DNA is TGTGCCACCACCGGACAGGGATACAATGAGCAGTTCTTC. This codes for CATTGQGYNEQFF.

The chain uses TRBV5-1 and TRBJ2-2; TRBD1 agrees at 9 bases. Germline V CDR1 and CDR2: SGHRS, YFSETQ. This CDR3 contains 15 residues. Trimming at V came to 1 base and at J to 7 bases, leaving 5 bases not matched to a gene. Written as DNA, the CDR3 is TGCGCCAGCAGCTTGAACAGGGGGCCGGACGGGGAGCTGTTTTTT. Its protein is CASSLNRGPDGELFF.

In its sample, this clonotype was seen a few times. The chain combines TRBV20-1 with TRBJ1-2; D ambiguous. V lost 6 bases and J 0 bases, leaving 8 bases between the germline ends. Germline lookup yields CDR1 DFQATT and CDR2 SNEGSKA (reference sequence). CDR3 size: 12 residues. In DNA form, the CDR3 reads TGCAGTGCCATGGGCCCTAACTATGGCTACACCTTC. It codes for CSAMGPNYGYTF.

The chain recombines TRBV29-1 with TRBJ2-1; 8 bases fit TRBD2. After removal of 7 bases from V and 2 bases from J, the junction contained 7 bases not matched to a gene. From germline, CDR1 is SQVTM and CDR2 ANQGSEA. The CDR3 runs to 14 residues. CDR3 region: CSAKGGGPYNEQFF. CDR3 nucleotide sequence: TGCAGCGCTAAGGGCGGGGGGCCCTACAATGAGCAGTTCTTC.

The V and J genes are TRBV20-1 and TRBJ1-1; 8 nucleotides align to TRBD1. Germline CDR1 and CDR2: DFQATT and SNEGSKA (reference sequence). The CDR3 has 14 amino acids. With 2 bases clipped from V and 4 bases from J, the junction kept 6 bases outside the gene matches. CDR3 protein: CSARQGAVFTEAFF. The CDR3, as DNA: TGCAGTGCTAGACAGGGGGCCGTTTTCACTGAAGCTTTCTTT.

The table lists this clonotype with a few counts. V is TRBV6-1 and J is TRBJ1-2; the D gene is possibly TRBD1 (6 bases). Germline CDR1 and CDR2: MNHNS and SASEGT. V lost 4 bases to trimming and J lost 7 bases, with 19 bases between them. The CDR3 loop spans 15 amino acids. CDR3 sequence (DNA): TGTGCCAGCAGTGGAAACTTTGTACAGGGCGCTGGCTACACCTTC. Translation gives CASSGNFVQGAGYTF.

This chain links TRBV9 with TRBJ2-1; weak D call: TRBD2 (7 bases). The germline V gene has CDR1 SGDLS and CDR2 YYNGEE. V lost 0 bases, J lost 4 bases, and 20 bases lay in between. CDR3 length: 18 amino acids. CDR3 sequence (DNA): TGTGCCAGCAGCGTAGCTACAGGGTGGCGGGAGTGGTACAATGAGCAGTTCTTC. Translating gives CASSVATGWREWYNEQFF.

This clonotype showed up just a few times. The chain couples TRBV2 to TRBJ2-1; the match to TRBD1 covers 7 bases. This CDR3 contains 15 residues. With V trimmed by 3 bases and J by 8 bases, 10 bases remained unmatched. Germline values: CDR1 SNHLY, CDR2 FYNNEI. DNA of the CDR3: TGTGCCAGCAGTGACCCCACAGGGGTTATGGATGAGCAGTTCTTC. It is translated as CASSDPTGVMDEQFF.

This chain links TRBV4-1 with TRBJ2-4; D perhaps matches TRBD1 (7 bases). The end of the DNA is better explained by TRBJ2-5, so the J call may be wrong. Germline V lookup: CDR1 MGHRA, CDR2 YSYEKL. The CDR3 has 17 amino acids. For the CDR3, the DNA is TGCGCCAGCAGCCTAGAGACGACCACAGGTCAGGGGGGGACCCAGTACTTC. Residues: CASSLETTTGQGGTQYF.

V and J are TRBV5-1 and TRBJ1-5; the D gene is possibly TRBD1 (5 bases). Germline V gene lookup returns CDR1 SGHRS and CDR2 YFSETQ. The germline V and J ends were trimmed by 0 bases and 3 bases, with 10 bases remaining between them. CDR3 length: 15 amino acids. The CDR3 region has the DNA TGCGCCAGCAGCTTGGGAGGGACGGCCAATCAGCCCCAGCATTTT. Its translation is CASSLGGTANQPQHF.

The chain uses TRBV7-8 and TRBJ2-1; D might be TRBD1 or TRBD2, each matching 5 bases. The germline CDR1 and CDR2 sequences are SGHVS and FQNEAQ. V lost 2 bases and J lost 8, with 13 bases in between. This CDR3 spans 14 amino acids. The CDR3: CASSLQGGSDEQFF. The CDR3, as DNA: TGTGCCAGCAGCTTACAGGGCGGTAGCGATGAGCAGTTCTTC. Full variable domain (remainder filled in from reference TRBV7-8 and TRBJ2-1): GAGVSQSPRYKVAKRGQDVALRCDPISGHVSLFWYQQALGQGPEFLTYFQNEAQLDKSGLPSDRFFAERPEGSVSTLKIQRTQQEDSAVYLCASSLQGGSDEQFFGPGTRLTVL.

For this clonotype: Its ends do not fully match the called genes, so a read error is possible. The V and J genes are TRBV16 and TRBJ1-2, with TRBD1 matching over 7 bases. This CDR3 contains 15 residues. CDR1 and CDR2 from the germline V gene are KGHSY and FQNENV. CDR3 coding DNA: TGTGTCAGCAGCCAATCGGTAGGGGGCCGACATGGCTACACCTTC. Its protein is CVSSQSVGGRHGYTF.

Only a few counts were recorded for this clonotype. The chain recombines TRBV20-1 with TRBJ2-7; D not certain. Per germline, CDR1 DFQATT and CDR2 SNEGSKA (reference sequence). The CDR3 runs 12 residues. V lost 3 bases, J lost 0 bases, and 6 bases lay in between. CDR3 sequence reads: CSARTDSYEQYF. CDR3 nucleotide sequence: TGCAGTGCTAGGACGGACTCCTACGAGCAGTACTTC.

This clonotype has more than one count but fewer than ten. This chain links TRBV20-1 with TRBJ2-1; D assignment may be TRBD1 or TRBD2 (6 bases each). In germline, CDR1 is DFQATT, CDR2 SNEGSKA (reference sequence). CDR3 length: 13 residues. Trimming took 5 bases from V and 8 from J, leaving 16 bases between them. The DNA for the CDR3 is TGCAGTGCTTCCGAGGGGGGCCGGTATGAGCAGTTCTTC. Amino acids: CSASEGGRYEQFF.

V gene TRBV18 combines with J gene TRBJ2-1; D possibly uses TRBD1 or TRBD2 (5 bases each). CDR3 length: 12 amino acids. The germline V gene encodes CDR1 KGHSH and CDR2 LQKENI. The V and J ends lost 4 bases and 6 bases respectively, with 7 bases between them. DNA of the CDR3: TGTGCCAGCTCACGAGGGGCCAATGAGCAGTTCTTC. Translating gives CASSRGANEQFF.

V usage is TRBV3-1 and J usage is TRBJ1-1; D is uncertain. The germline V and J ends were trimmed by 0 bases and 4 bases, with 21 bases remaining between them. The CDR3 covers 18 residues. Germline V gives CDR1 LGHDT, CDR2 YNNKEL (reference sequence). The CDR3 region is CASSQDEFRVGTVTEAFF. For the CDR3, the DNA is TGTGCCAGCAGCCAAGATGAATTCCGAGTTGGCACAGTCACTGAAGCTTTCTTT.

The chain joins TRBV25-1 to TRBJ2-3, with 8 bases matching TRBD1. V shed 4 bases, J shed 7 bases, and the junction held 4 bases outside the gene matches. Germline loops: CDR1 MGHDK, CDR2 SYGVNS. The CDR3 has 13 residues. CDR3 sequence reads: CASSAGGAYTQYF. CDR3 sequence (DNA): TGTGCCAGCAGTGCAGGGGGCGCGTATACGCAGTATTTT.

This clonotype was found many times. V is TRBV2 and J is TRBJ1-2; D gene ambiguous. V lost 6 bases to trimming and J lost 8 bases, with 10 bases between them. Germline values: CDR1 SNHLY, CDR2 FYNNEI. This CDR3 is 11 amino acids long. The CDR3 loop reads CASREVGGYTF. The CDR3 DNA reads as TGTGCCAGCAGGGAGGTGGGCGGCTACACCTTC.

This clonotype was recorded once. CDR3 nucleotide sequence: TGTGCCAGCAGCCGACAGGGGGACCGGGGAGAGACCCAGTACTTC. It is translated as CASSRQGDRGETQYF. V is TRBV7-2 and J is TRBJ2-5, with 9 bases aligning to TRBD1. After removal of 5 bases from V and 4 bases from J, the junction contained 8 bases not matched to a gene. Germline-derived CDR1 and CDR2 are SGHTA and FQGNSA. The CDR3 has 15 residues. The full variable domain, in which reference TRBV7-2 and TRBJ2-5 provide the parts outside the CDR3, is GAGVSQSPSNKVTEKGKDVELRCDPISGHTALYWYRQSLGQGLEFLIYFQGNSAPDKSGLPSDRFSAERTGGSVSTLTIQRTQQEDSAVYLCASSRQGDRGETQYFGPGTRLLVL.

This chain uses TRBV7-9 with TRBJ2-7; D is possibly TRBD1 or TRBD2 (5 bases each). CDR1 and CDR2 from the germline V gene are SEHNR and FQNEAQ (reference sequence). Trimming pared 3 bases from V and 4 bases from J, leaving 7 bases between. The CDR3 is made up of 12 amino acids. In nucleotides, the CDR3 is TGTGCCAGCAGCTTTGAGGGGTACGAGCAGTACTTC. Protein product: CASSFEGYEQYF.

The chain recombines TRBV7-2 with TRBJ1-2; TRBD1 matches 7 bases. V was clipped by 5 bases and J by 4 bases; unmatched bases: 10. The CDR3 extends over 15 amino acids. The germline V gene encodes CDR1 SGHTA and CDR2 FQGNSA. CDR3 nucleotides: TGTGCCAGCAGCCCGGGGACAGCCTATGGCTATGGCTACACCTTC. Its translation: CASSPGTAYGYGYTF.

The chain uses TRBV9 and TRBJ1-1; D is ambiguous. Germline CDR1 is SGDLS and CDR2 is YYNGEE. The CDR3 totals 11 residues. V lost 5 bases and J lost 4, with 6 bases in between. CDR3 protein: CASREGTEAFF. Here the CDR3 DNA reads TGTGCCAGCAGGGAGGGCACTGAAGCTTTCTTT.

The chain is built from TRBV27 and TRBJ1-1; 9 nucleotides match TRBD1. V dropped 4 bases and J dropped 6; count of bases not matched to a gene: 9. The CDR3 is 15 residues long. Germline V lookup: CDR1 MNHEY, CDR2 SMNVEV (reference sequence). CDR3 residues: CASSSPDRGGAEAFF. In DNA form, the CDR3 reads TGTGCCAGCAGTTCTCCGGACAGGGGAGGTGCTGAAGCTTTCTTT.

The chain has TRBV10-3 and TRBJ1-1, with D hard to call. The CDR3 runs 15 residues. The V end was cut by 3 bases, the J end by 1 base, with 12 bases between. Germline lookup yields CDR1 ENHRY and CDR2 SYGVKD. This chain's CDR3 is CAISERTAKNTEAFF. DNA for the CDR3: TGTGCCATCAGTGAAAGGACGGCAAAGAACACTGAAGCTTTCTTT.

The J gene is TRBJ2-1, the V gene TRBV10-1, with a tentative D call TRBD2 (6 bases). Trimming took 3 bases from V and 0 from J, leaving 9 bases between them. This CDR3 contains 15 residues. Germline V gene sequence: CDR1 WNHNN, CDR2 SYGVQD (reference sequence). CDR3 coding DNA: TGCGCCAGCAGTGATGCGGGGAGCTCCTACAATGAGCAGTTCTTC. Protein sequence: CASSDAGSSYNEQFF.